This T cell receptor beta chain was observed in a study of CD8 T cells in Susac syndrome. Sequencing of TCR beta covered CD8+ and CD4+ T cells obtained from blood. The patients who served as multiple sclerosis controls were treatment-naive and had stable or active relapsing-remitting disease that fulfilled the revised McDonald criteria. FACS was used to enrich TEMRA cells, whereas the CD8+ and CD4+ T cells were obtained by negative isolation. CDR1 and CDR2 from the germline V gene are MNHEY and SMNVEV (reference sequence). The CDR3 runs to 16 residues. V lost 6 bases, J lost 1 base, and 4 bases stayed unmatched. A quantity of about 0.45 to 1 ug RNA underwent reverse transcription using random hexamers. Across 54 Vbeta and 13 Jbeta, immunoSEQ multiplex PCR amplified TCR beta CDR3. Using its own MiXCR run on the immunoSEQ multiplex PCR reads, TCRdb lists one record per CDR3 protein. Found here are about 180,000 distinct CDR3 sequences, 90% to 95% of them singletons; the top ten hold 0.15% to 0.2%.

The sequence was collected from a human donor with multiple sclerosis. The V gene is TRBV27, the J gene TRBJ1-5, with 12 bases fitting TRBD1. The sample taken for sequencing was CD8+ T cells from PBMCs. Written as DNA, the CDR3 is TGTGCCAGCAGAGGGACAGGGGGCTGGAGCAATCAGCCCCAGCATTTT. Translating gives CASRGTGGWSNQPQHF.